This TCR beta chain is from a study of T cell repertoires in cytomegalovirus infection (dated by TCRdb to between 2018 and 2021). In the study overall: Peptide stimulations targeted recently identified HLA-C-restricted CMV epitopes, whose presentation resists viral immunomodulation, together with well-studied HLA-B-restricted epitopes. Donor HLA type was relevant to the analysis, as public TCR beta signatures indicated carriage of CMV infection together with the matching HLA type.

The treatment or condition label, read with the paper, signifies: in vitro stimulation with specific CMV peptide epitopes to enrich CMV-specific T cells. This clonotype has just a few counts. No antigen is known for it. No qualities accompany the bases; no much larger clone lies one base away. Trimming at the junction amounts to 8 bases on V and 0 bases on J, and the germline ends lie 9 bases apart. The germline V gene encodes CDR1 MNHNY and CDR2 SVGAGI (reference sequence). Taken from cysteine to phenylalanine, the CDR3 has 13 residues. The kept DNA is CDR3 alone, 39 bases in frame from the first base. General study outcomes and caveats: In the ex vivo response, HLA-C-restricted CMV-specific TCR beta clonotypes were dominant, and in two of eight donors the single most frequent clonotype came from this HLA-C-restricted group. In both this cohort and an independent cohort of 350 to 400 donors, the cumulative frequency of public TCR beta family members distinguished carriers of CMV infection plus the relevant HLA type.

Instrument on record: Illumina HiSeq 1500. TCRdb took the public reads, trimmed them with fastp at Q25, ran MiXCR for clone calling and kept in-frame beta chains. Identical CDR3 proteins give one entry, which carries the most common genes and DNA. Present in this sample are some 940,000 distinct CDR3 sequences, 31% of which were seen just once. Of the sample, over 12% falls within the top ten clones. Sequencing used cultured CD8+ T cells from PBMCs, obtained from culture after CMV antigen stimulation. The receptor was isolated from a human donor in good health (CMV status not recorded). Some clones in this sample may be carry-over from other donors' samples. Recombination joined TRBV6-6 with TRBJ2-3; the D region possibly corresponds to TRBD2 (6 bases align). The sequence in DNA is TGTGCCAGCGGCGGGGAAAGCACAGATACGCAGTATTTT. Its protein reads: CASGGESTDTQYF.